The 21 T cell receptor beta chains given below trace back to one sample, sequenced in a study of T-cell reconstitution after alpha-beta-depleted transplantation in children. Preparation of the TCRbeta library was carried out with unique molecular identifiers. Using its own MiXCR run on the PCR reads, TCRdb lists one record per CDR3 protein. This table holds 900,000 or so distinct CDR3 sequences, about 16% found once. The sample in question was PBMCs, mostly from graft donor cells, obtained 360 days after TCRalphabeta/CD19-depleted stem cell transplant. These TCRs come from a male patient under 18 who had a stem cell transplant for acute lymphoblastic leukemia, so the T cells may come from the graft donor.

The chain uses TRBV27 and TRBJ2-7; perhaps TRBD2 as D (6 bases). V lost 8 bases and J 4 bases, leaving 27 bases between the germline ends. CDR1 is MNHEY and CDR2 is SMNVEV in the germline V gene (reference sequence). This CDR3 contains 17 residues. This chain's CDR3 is CASGGKPQVMLAYEQYF. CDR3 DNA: TGTGCCAGCGGGGGGAAACCACAGGTCATGTTAGCTTACGAGCAGTACTTC.

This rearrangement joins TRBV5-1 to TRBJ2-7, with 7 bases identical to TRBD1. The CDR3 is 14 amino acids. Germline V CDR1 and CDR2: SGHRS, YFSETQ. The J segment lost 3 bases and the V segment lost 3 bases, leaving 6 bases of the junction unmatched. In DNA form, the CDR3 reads TGCGCCAGCAGCTCCGGACAGGTTCTCTACGAGCAGTACTTC. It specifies CASSSGQVLYEQYF.

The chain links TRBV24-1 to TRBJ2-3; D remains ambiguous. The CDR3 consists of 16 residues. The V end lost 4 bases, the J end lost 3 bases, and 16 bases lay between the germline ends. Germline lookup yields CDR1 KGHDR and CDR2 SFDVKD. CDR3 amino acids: CATSEAGKFETDTQYF. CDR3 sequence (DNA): TGTGCCACCAGTGAAGCAGGAAAATTTGAGACAGATACGCAGTATTTT.

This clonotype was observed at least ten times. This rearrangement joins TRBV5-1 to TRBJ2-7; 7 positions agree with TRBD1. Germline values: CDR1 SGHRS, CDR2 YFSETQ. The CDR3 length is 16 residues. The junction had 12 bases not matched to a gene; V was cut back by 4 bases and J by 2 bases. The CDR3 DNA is TGCGCCAGCAGCCAAAACCGGGACAGTAGTCCCTACGAGCAGTACTTC. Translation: CASSQNRDSSPYEQYF.

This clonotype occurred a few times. CDR3 loop: CASSYNSEGAPDTQYF. CDR3 sequence (DNA): TGTGCCAGCAGTTACAACTCGGAGGGGGCCCCAGATACGCAGTATTTT. This chain links TRBV7-9 with TRBJ2-3, with D tentatively TRBD1 (7 bases). The length of the CDR3 is 16 residues. Germline V gives CDR1 SEHNR, CDR2 FQNEAQ (reference sequence). Trimming cost V 6 bases and J 4 bases, with 20 bases left between them.

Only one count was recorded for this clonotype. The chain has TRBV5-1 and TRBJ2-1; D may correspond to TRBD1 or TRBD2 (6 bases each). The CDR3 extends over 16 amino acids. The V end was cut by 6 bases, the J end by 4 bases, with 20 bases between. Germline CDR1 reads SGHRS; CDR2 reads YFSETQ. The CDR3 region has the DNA TGCGCCAGCAAACCCCTCACGGGGGCATCTTACAATGAGCAGTTCTTC. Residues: CASKPLTGASYNEQFF.

CDR3 region: CSASLRQTSYGYTF. The CDR3 DNA is TGCAGTGCCTCCCTTCGACAGACAAGCTATGGCTACACCTTC. This chain connects TRBV20-1 to TRBJ1-2, with a possible D match to TRBD1 (5 bases). There are 14 residues in the CDR3. Deletions cut 6 bases from V and 4 bases from J, with 18 bases between. Germline V gene data show CDR1 as DFQATT and CDR2 as SNEGSKA (reference sequence).

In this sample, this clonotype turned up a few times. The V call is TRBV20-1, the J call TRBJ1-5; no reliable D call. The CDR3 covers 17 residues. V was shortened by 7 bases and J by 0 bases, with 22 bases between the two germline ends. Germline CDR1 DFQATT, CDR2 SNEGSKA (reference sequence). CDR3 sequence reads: CSVTPGRIRGSNQPQHF. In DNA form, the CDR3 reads TGCAGTGTGACCCCCGGGAGAATCCGGGGTAGCAATCAGCCCCAGCATTTT.

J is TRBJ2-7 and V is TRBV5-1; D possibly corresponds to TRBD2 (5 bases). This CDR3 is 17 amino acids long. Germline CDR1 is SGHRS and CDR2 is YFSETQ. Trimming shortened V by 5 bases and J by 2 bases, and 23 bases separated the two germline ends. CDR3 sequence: CASRRGSAERTTYEQYF. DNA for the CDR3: TGCGCCAGCAGACGTGGAAGCGCCGAGCGGACGACCTACGAGCAGTACTTC.

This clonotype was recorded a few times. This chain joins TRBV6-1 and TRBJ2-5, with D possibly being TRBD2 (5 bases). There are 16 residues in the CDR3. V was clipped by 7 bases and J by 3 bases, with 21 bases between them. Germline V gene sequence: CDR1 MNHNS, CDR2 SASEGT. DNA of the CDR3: TGTGCCAGCAACCGAGGGAAGGCGGTAGGAGAAGAGACCCAGTACTTC. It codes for CASNRGKAVGEETQYF.

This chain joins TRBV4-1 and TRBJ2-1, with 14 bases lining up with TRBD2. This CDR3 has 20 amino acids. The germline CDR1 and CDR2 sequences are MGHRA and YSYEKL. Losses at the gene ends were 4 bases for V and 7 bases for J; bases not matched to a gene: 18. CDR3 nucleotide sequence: TGCGCCAGCAGCCCTCGCCCGGGACTAGCGGGAGAAAGATTGTTTAATGAGCAGTTCTTC. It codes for CASSPRPGLAGERLFNEQFF.

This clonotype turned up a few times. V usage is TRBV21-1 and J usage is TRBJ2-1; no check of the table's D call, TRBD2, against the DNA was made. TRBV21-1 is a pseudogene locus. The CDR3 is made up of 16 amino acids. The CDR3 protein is CASRRSSGRFYNEQFF. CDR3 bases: TGTGCCAGCAGGCGTTCTAGCGGGCGGTTTTACAATGAGCAGTTCTTC.

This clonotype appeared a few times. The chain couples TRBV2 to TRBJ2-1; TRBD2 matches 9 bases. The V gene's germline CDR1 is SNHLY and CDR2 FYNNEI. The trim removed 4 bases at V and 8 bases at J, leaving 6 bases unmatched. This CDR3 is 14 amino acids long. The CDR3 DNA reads TGTGCCAGCAGTGCGTGGACTAGCGCCGATGAGCAGTTCTTC. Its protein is CASSAWTSADEQFF.

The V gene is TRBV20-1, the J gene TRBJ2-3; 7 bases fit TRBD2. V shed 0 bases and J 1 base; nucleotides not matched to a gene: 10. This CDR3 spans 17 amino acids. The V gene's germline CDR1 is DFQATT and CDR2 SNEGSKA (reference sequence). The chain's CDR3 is CSARDLRAGPRTDTQYF. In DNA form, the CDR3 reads TGCAGTGCTAGAGATCTAAGAGCGGGACCCCGCACAGATACGCAGTATTTT.

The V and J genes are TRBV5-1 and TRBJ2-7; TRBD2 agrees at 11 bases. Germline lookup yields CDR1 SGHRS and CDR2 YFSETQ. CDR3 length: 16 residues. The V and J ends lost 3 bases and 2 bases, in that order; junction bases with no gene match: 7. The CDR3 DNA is TGCGCCAGCAGCTCCGGACTAGCGGGCGACACCTACGAGCAGTACTTC. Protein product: CASSSGLAGDTYEQYF.

The CDR3 here is CASSLVMFEQYF. In DNA form, the CDR3 reads TGTGCCAGCAGCTTGGTGATGTTCGAGCAGTACTTC. This chain connects TRBV7-9 to TRBJ2-7, with unresolved D. Germline lookup yields CDR1 SEHNR and CDR2 FQNEAQ (reference sequence). The CDR3 is made up of 12 amino acids. Deletions cut 3 bases from V and 6 bases from J, with 9 bases between.

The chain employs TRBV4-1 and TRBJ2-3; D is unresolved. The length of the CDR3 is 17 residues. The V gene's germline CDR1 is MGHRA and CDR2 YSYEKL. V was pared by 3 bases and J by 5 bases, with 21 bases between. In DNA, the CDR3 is TGCGCCAGCAGCCATACTTCCACCTACCGGGTAGGAGATACGCAGTATTTT. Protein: CASSHTSTYRVGDTQYF.

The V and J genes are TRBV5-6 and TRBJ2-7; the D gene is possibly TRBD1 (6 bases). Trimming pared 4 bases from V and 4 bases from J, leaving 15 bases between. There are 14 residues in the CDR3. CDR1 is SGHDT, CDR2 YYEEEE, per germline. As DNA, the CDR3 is TGTGCCAGCAGCCGCCGGACAGCCACATACGAGCAGTACTTC. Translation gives CASSRRTATYEQYF.

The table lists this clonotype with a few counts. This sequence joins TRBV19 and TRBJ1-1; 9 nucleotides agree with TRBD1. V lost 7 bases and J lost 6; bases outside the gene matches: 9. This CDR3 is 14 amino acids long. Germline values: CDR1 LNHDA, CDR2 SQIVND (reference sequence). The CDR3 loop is CASKGQGKMAEAFF. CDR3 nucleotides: TGTGCCAGTAAGGGACAGGGTAAAATGGCTGAAGCTTTCTTT. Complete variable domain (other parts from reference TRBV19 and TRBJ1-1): DGGITQSPKYLFRKEGQNVTLSCEQNLNHDAMYWYRQDPGQGLRLIYYSQIVNDFQKGDIAEGYSVSREKKESFPLTVTSAQKNPTAFYLCASKGQGKMAEAFFGQGTRLTVV.

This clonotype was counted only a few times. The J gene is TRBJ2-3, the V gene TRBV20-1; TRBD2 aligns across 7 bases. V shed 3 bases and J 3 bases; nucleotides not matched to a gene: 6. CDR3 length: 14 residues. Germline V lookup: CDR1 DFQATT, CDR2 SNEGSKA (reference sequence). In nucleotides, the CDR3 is TGCAGTGCTAGTAAAACGGGAGGAACAGATACGCAGTATTTT. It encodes CSASKTGGTDTQYF.

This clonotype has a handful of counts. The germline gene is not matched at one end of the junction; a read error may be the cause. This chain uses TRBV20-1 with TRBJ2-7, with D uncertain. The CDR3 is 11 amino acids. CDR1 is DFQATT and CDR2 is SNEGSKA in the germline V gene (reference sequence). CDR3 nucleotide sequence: TGCAGTGCTAGTCGGTTTGGGTCCCATGACTTC. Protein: CSASRFGSHDF.